This T cell receptor (beta chain) appears in the sequencing data of a study of cytomegalovirus exposure and HLA in healthy donors (dated by TCRdb to about 2017). The study in broad terms: In an earlier analysis of some 610 of the donors, about 270 Gb of sequence data and 95 million to 130 million unique TCR beta sequences from roughly 200 million T cells were reported. An early release that covered fewer than 750 HLA-typed donors contained about 300 gigabases of sequencing data and about 93 million unique TCR sequences. Of the 350 to 400 genotyped donors, roughly 80% fell in the genetic ancestry cluster associated with self-reported Caucasian donors. The study aimed to test whether signatures of past pathogen exposure could be identified by cataloging public T cell receptors. The T cell repertoires of 666 subjects were profiled by immunosequencing and related to cytomegalovirus serostatus. A separate validation cohort of approximately 120 different subjects was used in addition to the approximately 610-subject first cohort. High-throughput TCR immunosequencing, statistical association of individual TCRs with disease status, and machine learning were combined to predict cytomegalovirus infection status. A later analysis re-analyzed previously published TCR beta repertoires from about 730 donors and added high-resolution HLA genotyping to study TCR occurrence patterns. In the later analysis, no new phenotypic data were used to find candidate immune exposures; instead, reliance was placed on TCR beta sequences and their occurrence across donors. An earlier analysis of around 580 of the donors used high-throughput TCR beta sequencing to judge whether each TCR beta V gene segment behaved as functional or pseudogenic. Donor age, sex, ethnicity and CMV serostatus were compiled alongside the repertoire data. A later genetic analysis took genome-wide SNP genotypes for about 55% of the 666 donors and used that subset as a discovery cohort. All discovery cohort repertoires had been generated using a single sequencing platform. Both class I and class II loci were covered by HLA typing, at four-digit resolution. Typing coverage varied by locus: about 620-630 donors for A, B, C, DRB1 and DQB1; roughly 500 for DQA1; more than 600 for DPA1; more than 450 for DPB1. Roughly 5 DR-DQ haplotypes were treated as single units for association and clustering because of strong linkage in the cohort. Among a few hundred genotyped donors of the cohort, an average of approximately 240,000 unique TCR beta nucleotide sequences were sequenced per donor, around 18% of them non-productive. The investigation overall reported the following: Correlated functional status among segregating V segments might be attributable to linkage disequilibrium, but an unknown experimental factor could not be ruled out. In vitro tests confirmed that a few of the cytomegalovirus-associated TCR beta chains recognize cytomegalovirus antigens. Across donors, most TCR sequences were observed very rarely, whereas some public TCRs were present in many individuals. Because counts were too low, some 17 rarely observed V segments, including chromosome 9 orphons, were left out of the earlier analysis of over 550 of the donors. The classifier was reported to diagnose cytomegalovirus status with high specificity and sensitivity in both the original and validation cohorts. It was suggested by the authors that the approach could potentially be generalized to other disease states and immunological phenotypes. CMV serostatus was the only immune exposure information available for the cohort. Compared with equally common non-associated chains, HLA-associated TCR beta chains in a later analysis were more clonally expanded and had lower generation probabilities. Roughly uniform sequencing depth across donors was assumed in presence/absence analyses, although this assumption may not hold. The sequencing pipeline was judged likely to have produced a cluster of highly shared sequence variants as a technical artifact. Because HLA typing was missing for some donors at each locus, association tests included only the typed subset. A later analysis associated about 18,000 TCR beta sequences with specific HLA alleles at a false discovery rate of 0.05. According to a later analysis, most CMV-associated TCR beta chains appeared to be HLA-restricted, and the HLA associations seemed to be driven largely by CMV exposure. Broadly in line with IMGT annotations, most TCR beta V segments showed up in productive rearrangements about 87% or about 30% of the time in an earlier analysis of several hundred of the donors. In a later genetic analysis, fewer N-insertions in productive TCRs were reported among donors in an Asian-associated ancestry cluster than the approximately 710-donor mean. Assigning TCR associations to individual alleles was difficult when HLA alleles, especially DR and DQ, strongly co-occurred. A further reported finding was that TCR beta sequences accurately predicted the HLA-A and HLA-B alleles for most subjects in the first cohort. Only TCR beta chains were sequenced in this cohort, and the absence of alpha or paired-chain data limited detectable features. A later analysis found that TCR association rates varied across HLA loci, with DRB1 alleles showing the most associated TCRs and HLA-C alleles the fewest. An association between a missense DCLRE1C variant and V-gene and J-gene trimming of TCR beta chains was found in a later genetic analysis and replicated in an independent cohort. Some IMGT-functional V segments, including TRBV6-2 and TRBV6-3, could not be distinguished by the 87-base-pair reads and were therefore excluded. According to a later analysis, parvovirus B19, influenza, CMV and Epstein-Barr virus appeared linked to several top co-occurrence clusters. The study listed approximately 150 TCR beta chains as associated with cytomegalovirus.

The cohort consisted of some 730 healthy bone marrow donors. At the time of sampling, every cohort member was nominally healthy, though immune exposures that went unrecorded were likely present. The donor was CMV seronegative and belonged to the group of over 350 seronegative cohort members. Each donor provided a peripheral blood sample, and peripheral blood mononuclear cells were used for TCR beta sequencing. The Qiagen DNeasy Blood Extraction Kit was used to extract genomic DNA from the blood cell samples. About this clone: Its antigen remains undetermined. The input lacks base qualities; no much larger clone sits a single base away.

There are 15 amino acids in the CDR3, from cysteine to phenylalanine inclusive. Only the CDR3 DNA is retained, 45 bases long and in frame from the first base. V is cut by 2 bases and J by 1 base, and the space between the germline ends is 10 bases. The germline V gene supplies CDR1 SGHRS and CDR2 YFSETQ. The library was built by means of the immunoSEQ multiplex PCR assay. The multiplex PCR relied on a mix of 60 forward primers for TCR Vbeta segments and 13 reverse primers for TCR Jbeta segments. The CDR3 region of rearranged TCR beta genes was amplified from genomic DNA by a multiplex PCR assay. Amplified TCR beta libraries were sequenced as 87-base-pair reads on the Illumina HiSeq System. As for the original processing: A later analysis counted approximately 76 million unique TCR beta chains across the 640 or so repertoires, and roughly 11 million of these chains were shared by at least two donors. Raw reads were error-corrected and collapsed into unique sequences with a nearest-neighbor algorithm that merged closely related sequences to remove PCR and sequencing errors. To assign V, D and J gene segments, CDR3 sequences were aligned to IMGT reference sequences. Each retained sequence needed at least a six-nucleotide match to both a V gene segment and a J gene segment. Rearrangements were classified as productive when the CDR3 lacked stop codons and remained in frame with V and J, and all other rearrangements were classified as non-productive. CDR3 was defined according to IMGT convention as the region running from the second conserved V-encoded cysteine to the conserved J-encoded phenylalanine. The earlier analysis of 450 to 750 of the donors excluded any sequence lacking an unambiguous match to a single V gene segment. An earlier analysis of fewer than 750 of the donors called V segments functional above 56.7% productive rearrangements and segregating when the between-donor standard deviation exceeded 5%. To diagnose cytomegalovirus status from the catalog of TCR beta chain sequences, a statistical classification framework was built. In a later analysis, TCR nucleotide sequences were compared against IMGT/GENE-DB human TR gene sequences so that V and J genes could be assigned. The TCRdist pipeline was used in a later analysis to assign CDR3 sequences and most-parsimonious VDJ recombination scenarios. In a later analysis, every TCR beta chain was defined by the combination of its CDR3 amino acid sequence and its V-gene family, and reads without a unique V-gene family were dropped. As a way to deal with suspected cross-contamination and a sequencing artifact, a later analysis dropped roughly 600 nucleotide sequences that were highly shared and had low generation probability. A later analysis calculated a clonal expansion index for each public chain from normalized within-repertoire ranks of inferred template counts. Generation probabilities in a later analysis came from a VDJ recombination model fitted to out-of-frame rearrangements, and those results were checked against IGoR. In a later analysis, hypergeometric tests were used to score TCR-TCR, TCR-HLA and TCR-CMV co-occurrence, with a repertoire-size bias correction applied to TCR pairs. In a later analysis, false discovery rates were estimated by permuting HLA or CMV assignments 20 times. In a later analysis, co-occurring TCRs were grouped with DBSCAN, and TCRdist sequence similarity was added when clustering was performed within HLA-allele-positive subsets. Repertoires with fewer than 30,000 or more than 120,000 public chains, plus five repertoires with anomalous nucleotide sharing, were excluded from co-occurrence clustering. TCRdb took this table from immuneACCESS and kept in-frame rearrangements with V and J called. Such tables lack part of the clones; where checked against another copy, unresolved V genes explain under half of the gap, and the rest is unexplained. V and J calls and clone size are copied from that table; D and trimming were computed from the DNA. The sample yields nearly 110,000 clones; 77% were counted once. The ten largest clonotypes hold 4% to 5% of the sample.

The material sequenced was PBMCs. This TCR was sampled from a male donor in good health and CMV-seronegative. Rearrangement joined TRBV5-1 to TRBJ2-1, with the D segment identity uncertain. CDR3 loop: CASSLVSVSYNEQFF. The DNA reads TGCGCCAGCAGCTTAGTGTCGGTGTCCTACAATGAGCAGTTCTTC.